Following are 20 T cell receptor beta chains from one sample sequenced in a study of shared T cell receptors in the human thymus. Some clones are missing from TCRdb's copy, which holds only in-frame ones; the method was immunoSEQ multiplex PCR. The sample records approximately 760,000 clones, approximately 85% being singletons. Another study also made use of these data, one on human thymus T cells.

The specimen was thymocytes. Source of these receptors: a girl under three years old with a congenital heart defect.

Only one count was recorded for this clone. DNA of the CDR3: TGCAGCGTTGCTCGGGACGGAGGGCCGGAGGGGGGCTACACCTTC. Its translation: CSVARDGGPEGGYTF. The chain employs TRBV29-1 and TRBJ1-2, with D possibly matching TRBD1 (5 bases). Germline values: CDR1 SQVTM, CDR2 ANQGSEA. The CDR3 has 15 amino acids. The germline V and J ends were trimmed by 4 bases and 8 bases, with 23 bases remaining between them.

The CDR3 DNA reads TGTGCCAGCAGCCCGTCGGGGGGCTCCAATCAGCCCCAGCATTTT. Protein: CASSPSGGSNQPQHF. This chain joins TRBV5-6 and TRBJ1-5, with D possibly TRBD1 on 6 matching bases. The germline V gene encodes CDR1 SGHDT and CDR2 YYEEEE. This CDR3 is built from 15 residues. The V end was cut by 4 bases, the J end by 3 bases, with 14 bases between.

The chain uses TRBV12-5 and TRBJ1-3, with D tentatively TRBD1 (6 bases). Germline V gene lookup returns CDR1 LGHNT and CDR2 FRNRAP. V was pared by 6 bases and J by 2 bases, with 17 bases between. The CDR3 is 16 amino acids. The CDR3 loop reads CASGGRTDLTGNTIYF. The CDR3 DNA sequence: TGTGCTAGTGGAGGAAGGACAGACCTGACTGGAAACACCATATATTTT. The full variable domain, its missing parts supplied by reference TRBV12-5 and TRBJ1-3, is DARVTQTPRHKVTEMGQEVTMRCQPILGHNTVFWYRQTMMQGLELLAYFRNRAPLDDSGMPKDRFSAEMPDATLATLKIQPSEPRDSAVYFCASGGRTDLTGNTIYFGEGSWLTVV.

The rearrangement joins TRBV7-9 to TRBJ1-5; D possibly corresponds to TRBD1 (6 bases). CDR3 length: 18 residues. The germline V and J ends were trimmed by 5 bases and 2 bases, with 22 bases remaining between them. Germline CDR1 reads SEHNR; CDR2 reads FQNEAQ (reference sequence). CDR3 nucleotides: TGTGCCAGCAGCCGGGAAACAGGGTATGCGGGTGGCAATCAGCCCCAGCATTTT. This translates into CASSRETGYAGGNQPQHF.

In DNA form, the CDR3 reads TGTGCCAGTAGTCTTGCGACAGGGCCAGGGGTCGAGCAGTACTTC. Translation gives CASSLATGPGVEQYF. This chain links TRBV19 with TRBJ2-7, with TRBD1 matching over 7 bases. This CDR3 contains 15 residues. V was pared by 5 bases and J by 6 bases, with 13 bases of the junction left unmatched. The germline V gene encodes CDR1 LNHDA and CDR2 SQIVND (reference sequence). Full variable domain (outside the CDR3, taken from reference TRBV19 and TRBJ2-7): DGGITQSPKYLFRKEGQNVTLSCEQNLNHDAMYWYRQDPGQGLRLIYYSQIVNDFQKGDIAEGYSVSREKKESFPLTVTSAQKNPTAFYLCASSLATGPGVEQYFGPGTRLTVT.

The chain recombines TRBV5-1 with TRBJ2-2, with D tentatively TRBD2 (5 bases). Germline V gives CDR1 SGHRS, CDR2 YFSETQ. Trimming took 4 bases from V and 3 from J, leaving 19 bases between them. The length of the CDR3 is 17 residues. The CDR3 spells CASSQNAGILYTGELFF. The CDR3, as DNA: TGCGCCAGCAGCCAGAATGCCGGGATCTTATACACCGGGGAGCTGTTTTTT.

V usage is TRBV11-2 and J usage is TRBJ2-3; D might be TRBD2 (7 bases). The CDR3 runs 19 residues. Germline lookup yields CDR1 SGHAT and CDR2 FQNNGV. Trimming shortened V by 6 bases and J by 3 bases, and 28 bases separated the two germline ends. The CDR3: CASSRQRRGGGAVTDTQYF. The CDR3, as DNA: TGTGCCAGCAGTCGACAGAGGCGTGGAGGGGGGGCTGTGACAGATACGCAGTATTTT.

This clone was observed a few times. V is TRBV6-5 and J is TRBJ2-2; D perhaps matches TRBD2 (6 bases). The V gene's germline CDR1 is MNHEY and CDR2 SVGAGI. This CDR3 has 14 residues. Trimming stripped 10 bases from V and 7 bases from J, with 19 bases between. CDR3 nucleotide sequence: TGTGCCACCGAAAGGGGCCGGGGGAGCGGGGAGCTGTTTTTT. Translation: CATERGRGSGELFF.

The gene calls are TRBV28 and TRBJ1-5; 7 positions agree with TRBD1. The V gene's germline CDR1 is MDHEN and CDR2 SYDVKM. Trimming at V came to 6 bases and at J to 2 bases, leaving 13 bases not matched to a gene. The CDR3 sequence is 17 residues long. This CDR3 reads CASSFTGAEGGNQPQHF. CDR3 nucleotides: TGTGCCAGCAGCTTCACAGGGGCGGAGGGGGGCAATCAGCCCCAGCATTTT.

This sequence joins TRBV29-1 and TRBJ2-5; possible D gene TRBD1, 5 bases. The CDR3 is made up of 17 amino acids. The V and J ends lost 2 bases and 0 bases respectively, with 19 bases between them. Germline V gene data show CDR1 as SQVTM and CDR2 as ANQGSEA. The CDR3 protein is CSVETASSDRNQETQYF. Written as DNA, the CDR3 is TGCAGCGTTGAAACAGCCTCATCAGACAGAAACCAAGAGACCCAGTACTTC.

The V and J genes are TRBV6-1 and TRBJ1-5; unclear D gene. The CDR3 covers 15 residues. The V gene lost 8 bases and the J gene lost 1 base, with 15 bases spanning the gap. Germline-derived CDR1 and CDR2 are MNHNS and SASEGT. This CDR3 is CASALEADSNQPQHF. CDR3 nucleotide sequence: TGTGCCAGCGCCCTGGAGGCCGACAGCAATCAGCCCCAGCATTTT.

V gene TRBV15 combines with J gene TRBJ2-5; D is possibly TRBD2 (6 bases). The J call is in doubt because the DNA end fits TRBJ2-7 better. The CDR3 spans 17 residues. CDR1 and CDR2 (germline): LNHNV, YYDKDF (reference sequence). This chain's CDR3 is CATSRPGTGGPTYEQYF. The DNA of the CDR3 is TGTGCCACCAGCAGGCCTGGGACTGGCGGCCCAACCTACGAGCAGTACTTC.

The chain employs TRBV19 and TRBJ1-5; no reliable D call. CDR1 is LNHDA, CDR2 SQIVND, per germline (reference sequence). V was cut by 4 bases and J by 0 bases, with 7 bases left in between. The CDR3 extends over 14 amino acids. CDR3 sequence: CASSRQLSNQPQHF. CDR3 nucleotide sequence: TGTGCCAGTAGTAGACAACTTAGCAATCAGCCCCAGCATTTT.

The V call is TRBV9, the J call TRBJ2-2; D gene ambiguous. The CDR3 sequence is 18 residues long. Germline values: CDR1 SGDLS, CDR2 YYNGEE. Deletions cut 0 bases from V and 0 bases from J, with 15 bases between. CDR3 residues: CASSVVDTFSANTGELFF. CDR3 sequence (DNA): TGTGCCAGCAGCGTAGTAGACACCTTTTCCGCGAACACCGGGGAGCTGTTTTTT. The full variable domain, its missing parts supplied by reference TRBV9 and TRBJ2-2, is DSGVTQTPKHLITATGQRVTLRCSPRSGDLSVYWYQQSLDQGLQFLIQYYNGEERAKGNILERFSAQQFPDLHSELNLSSLELGDSALYFCASSVVDTFSANTGELFFGEGSRLTVL.

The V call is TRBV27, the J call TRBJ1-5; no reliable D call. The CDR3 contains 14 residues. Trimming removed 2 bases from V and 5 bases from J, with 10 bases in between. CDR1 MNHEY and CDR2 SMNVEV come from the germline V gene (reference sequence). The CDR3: CASSLGPKHQPQHF. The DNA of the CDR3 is TGTGCCAGCAGTTTAGGGCCCAAGCATCAGCCCCAGCATTTT.

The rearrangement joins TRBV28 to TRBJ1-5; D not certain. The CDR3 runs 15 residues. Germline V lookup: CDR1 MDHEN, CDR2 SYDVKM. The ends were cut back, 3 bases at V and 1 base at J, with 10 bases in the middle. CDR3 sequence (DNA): TGTGCCAGCAGTTTCAGGAGGAAAAGCAATCAGCCCCAGCATTTT. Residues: CASSFRRKSNQPQHF.

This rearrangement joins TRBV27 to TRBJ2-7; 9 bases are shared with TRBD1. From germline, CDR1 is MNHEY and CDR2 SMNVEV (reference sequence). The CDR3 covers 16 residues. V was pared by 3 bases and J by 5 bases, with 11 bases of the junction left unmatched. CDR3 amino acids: CASSFRGGQGKDEQYF. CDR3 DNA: TGTGCCAGCAGTTTCCGCGGGGGACAGGGAAAGGACGAGCAGTACTTC.

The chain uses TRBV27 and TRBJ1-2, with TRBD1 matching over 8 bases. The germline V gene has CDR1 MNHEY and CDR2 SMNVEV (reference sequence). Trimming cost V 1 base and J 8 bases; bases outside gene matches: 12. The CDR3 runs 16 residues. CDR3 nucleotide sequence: TGTGCCAGCAGTTTATTCCCCGTGGGACAGGAAAACGGCTACACCTTC. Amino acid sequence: CASSLFPVGQENGYTF.

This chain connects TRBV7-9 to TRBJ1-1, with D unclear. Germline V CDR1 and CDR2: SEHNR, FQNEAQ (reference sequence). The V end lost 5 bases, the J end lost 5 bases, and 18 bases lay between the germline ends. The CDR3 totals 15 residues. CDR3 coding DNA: TGTGCCAGCAGCCCCTCTTCGGGGTCGGGAACTGAAGCTTTCTTT. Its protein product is CASSPSSGSGTEAFF.

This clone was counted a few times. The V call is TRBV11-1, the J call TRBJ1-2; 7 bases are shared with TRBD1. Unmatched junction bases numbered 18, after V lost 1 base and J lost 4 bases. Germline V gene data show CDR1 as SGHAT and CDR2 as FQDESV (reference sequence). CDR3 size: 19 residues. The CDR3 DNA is TGTGCCAGCAGCTTAGTAGTGATAGGTGGTAGGGGGCTGATCTATGGCTACACCTTC. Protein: CASSLVVIGGRGLIYGYTF. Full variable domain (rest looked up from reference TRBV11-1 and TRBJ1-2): EAEVAQSPRYKITEKSQAVAFWCDPISGHATLYWYRQILGQGPELLVQFQDESVVDDSQLPKDRFSAERLKGVDSTLKIQPAELGDSAMYLCASSLVVIGGRGLIYGYTFGSGTRLTVV.